This passage covers 16 T cell receptor beta chains from one sample sequenced in a study of vaccination effects on CD4 cells after COVID-19. The repertoire was sequenced with immunoSEQ multiplex PCR; TCRdb's copy has only in-frame clones and lacks some. The table shows about 65,000 clones, with roughly three quarters occurring only once. Ahead of sequencing, the ViraFEST assay grew antigen-specific CD4+ T cells using viral peptide pools. When more than 9 days of culture had elapsed, CD4+ T cells were isolated. Previously uninfected by SARS-CoV-2, the vaccine recipients also showed negative nucleocapsid antibodies. Their target antigens are unknown. The sample consisted of CD4+ T cells from PBMCs cultured with HCoV-NL63 spike peptides, taken before COVID-19 vaccination. The receptors were sampled from a human donor who received a COVID-19 vaccine.

This clone was recorded a few times. The genes are TRBV5-1 and TRBJ1-2; D gene unclear. The V end lost 0 bases, the J end lost 2 bases, and 8 bases lay between the germline ends. Germline V gene data show CDR1 as SGHRS and CDR2 as YFSETQ. This CDR3 contains 14 residues. CDR3 nucleotides: TGCGCCAGCAGCTTGGGTCCGGAAAACTATGGCTACACCTTC. It is translated as CASSLGPENYGYTF. Complete variable domain (other parts from reference TRBV5-1 and TRBJ1-2): KAGVTQTPRYLIKTRGQQVTLSCSPISGHRSVSWYQQTPGQGLQFLFEYFSETQRNKGNFPGRFSGRQFSNSRSEMNVSTLELGDSALYLCASSLGPENYGYTFGSGTRLTVV.

This clone was seen more than once but under ten times. This sequence joins TRBV5-1 and TRBJ2-1; D perhaps matches TRBD2 (6 bases). From germline, CDR1 is SGHRS and CDR2 YFSETQ. This CDR3 has 15 amino acids. The germline V and J ends were trimmed by 5 bases and 4 bases, with 16 bases remaining between them. The CDR3 nucleotides are TGCGCCAGCAGAGGTCGGGGGATGGCTTACAATGAGCAGTTCTTC. It codes for CASRGRGMAYNEQFF. Filled out from reference TRBV5-1 and TRBJ2-1, the complete variable domain reads KAGVTQTPRYLIKTRGQQVTLSCSPISGHRSVSWYQQTPGQGLQFLFEYFSETQRNKGNFPGRFSGRQFSNSRSEMNVSTLELGDSALYLCASRGRGMAYNEQFFGPGTRLTVL.

V and J are TRBV2 and TRBJ1-5; D gene unclear. This CDR3 has 13 amino acids. The V gene lost 1 base and the J gene lost 12 bases, with 13 bases spanning the gap. Germline CDR1 is SNHLY and CDR2 is FYNNEI. CDR3 sequence (DNA): TGTGCCAGCAGTGAAGTGGACCGCGCGAGCCAGCATTTT. Protein product: CASSEVDRASQHF. The whole variable domain, filled in from reference TRBV2 and TRBJ1-5, reads EPEVTQTPSHQVTQMGQEVILRCVPISNHLYFYWYRQILGQKVEFLVSFYNNEISEKSEIFDDQFSVERPDGSNFTLKIRSTKLEDSAMYFCASSEVDRASQHFGDGTRLSIL.

This clone was counted between two and nine times. The V and J genes are TRBV6-5 and TRBJ2-2; D is undetermined. V was trimmed by 7 bases and J by 2 bases, leaving 11 bases between them. This CDR3 has 14 amino acids. CDR1 is MNHEY, CDR2 SVGAGI, per germline. Here the CDR3 reads CASKFYRNTGELFF. The DNA for the CDR3 is TGTGCCAGCAAATTTTATAGAAACACCGGGGAGCTGTTTTTT.

The CDR3 bases are TGTGCCAGCAGCCGTAGAACCGGGACAGGGGCAATCAATGAGCAGTTCTTC. It translates to CASSRRTGTGAINEQFF. The V call is TRBV7-2, the J call TRBJ2-1; TRBD1 matches at 10 bases. This CDR3 comprises 17 residues. In germline, CDR1 is SGHTA, CDR2 FQGNSA. Germline trimming cut 5 bases from V and 6 bases from J; bases unmatched to any gene: 13.

CDR3 in DNA: TGTGCCAGCAGCGTATCTCCTAGCGGGGGGAGGGAGACCCAGTACTTC. Amino acids: CASSVSPSGGRETQYF. The genes are TRBV9 and TRBJ2-5; the match to TRBD2 covers 11 bases. The CDR3 runs to 16 residues. The trim removed 1 base at V and 5 bases at J, leaving 7 bases unmatched. Looked up from germline, CDR1 is SGDLS and CDR2 is YYNGEE.

In this sample, this clone turned up a few times. The chain uses TRBV6-5 and TRBJ2-3; no definite D call. Per germline, CDR1 MNHEY and CDR2 SVGAGI. CDR3 length: 13 residues. Trimming pared 1 base from V and 4 bases from J, leaving 6 bases between. CDR3 nucleotides: TGTGCCAGCAGTTACTATCGGTCAGATACGCAGTATTTT. Its protein product is CASSYYRSDTQYF.

This chain uses TRBV5-4 with TRBJ1-1, with 7 bases fitting TRBD1. Per the germline V gene, CDR1 is SGHNT and CDR2 is YYREEE (reference sequence). V lost 4 bases, J lost 0 bases, and 6 bases stayed unmatched. The CDR3 loop spans 15 amino acids. The CDR3 sequence: CASSQDRRVNTEAFF. CDR3 nucleotide sequence: TGTGCCAGCAGCCAGGACAGGCGGGTGAACACTGAAGCTTTCTTT.

The table lists this clone with a count of one. The chain links TRBV6-5 to TRBJ1-1; 7 nucleotides align to TRBD1. Germline CDR1 reads MNHEY; CDR2 reads SVGAGI. V gave up 5 bases and J gave up 5 bases; unmatched junction bases: 8. The CDR3 runs 14 residues. The CDR3 loop reads CASSSLRGRTEAFF. The CDR3 bases are TGTGCCAGCAGTAGTCTCAGGGGGAGGACTGAAGCTTTCTTT.

The chain carries TRBV5-8 and TRBJ2-5, with D unclear. Per germline, CDR1 SGHTS and CDR2 YDEGEE. CDR3 length: 17 amino acids. V was cut by 7 bases and J by 0 bases, with 22 bases left in between. The CDR3 DNA is TGTGCCAGCCCAACCATGGGCGCGAGTACATACCAAGAGACCCAGTACTTC. Translating gives CASPTMGASTYQETQYF.

A few counts support this clone. The V and J genes are TRBV27 and TRBJ1-2; D gene unclear. V was shortened by 6 bases and J by 5 bases, with 19 bases between the two germline ends. This CDR3 contains 15 residues. Looked up from germline, CDR1 is MNHEY and CDR2 is SMNVEV (reference sequence). DNA for the CDR3: TGTGCCAGCAGCTCCCGGCCGGGAGGAGAATATGGCTACACCTTC. Encoded protein: CASSSRPGGEYGYTF.

This clone was found a few times. V usage is TRBV7-8 and J usage is TRBJ1-3; D is undetermined. Germline V gives CDR1 SGHVS, CDR2 FQNEAQ. The V end was cut by 3 bases, the J end by 3 bases, with 6 bases between. CDR3 length: 13 residues. The CDR3: CASSFKGGNTIYF. The CDR3, as DNA: TGTGCCAGCAGCTTTAAGGGTGGAAACACCATATATTTT.

This sequence joins TRBV7-3 and TRBJ2-3, with TRBD1 identical over 7 bases. Germline values: CDR1 SGHTA, CDR2 FQGTGA. Trimming at V came to 5 bases and at J to 4 bases, leaving 9 bases not matched to a gene. The CDR3 consists of 15 residues. In nucleotides, the CDR3 is TGTGCCAGCAGCCCCCGACAGGGTCGGGCAGATACGCAGTATTTT. This gives the protein CASSPRQGRADTQYF.

The chain combines TRBV27 with TRBJ1-3; 8 bases are a match to TRBD1. The V segment lost 5 bases and the J segment 2 bases; nucleotides outside the gene matches: 8. The CDR3 length is 16 residues. Per the germline V gene, CDR1 is MNHEY and CDR2 is SMNVEV (reference sequence). The CDR3 spells CASSAHARGPGNTIYF. The DNA for the CDR3 is TGTGCCAGCAGTGCCCATGCCAGGGGGCCTGGAAACACCATATATTTT.

The genes are TRBV6-5 and TRBJ1-4; 9 bases fit TRBD1. Germline CDR1 MNHEY, CDR2 SVGAGI. V lost 9 bases to trimming and J lost 7 bases; unmatched junction nucleotides: 9. The CDR3 sequence is 14 residues long. The CDR3 DNA is TGTGCCAGTAAATACAGGGGGCAGGGTGAAAAACTGTTTTTT. Amino acid sequence: CASKYRGQGEKLFF.

The V call is TRBV6-5, the J call TRBJ2-5; D possibly corresponds to TRBD2 (7 bases). V was trimmed by 6 bases and J by 4 bases, leaving 12 bases between them. The V gene's germline CDR1 is MNHEY and CDR2 SVGAGI. The CDR3 has 13 amino acids. Here the CDR3 DNA reads TGTGCCAGCAGGTGGGGGGGGCGAGAGACCCAGTACTTC. It translates to CASRWGGRETQYF.